These T cell receptor beta chains were read from a single sample in a study of T cell responses to AZD1222 COVID-19 vaccine. Profiling relied on immunoSEQ multiplex PCR, and the TCRdb table lists in-frame clones only, not all of them. The sample contains 110,000 or so clones, roughly 89% of which appear only once. The source was peripheral blood, collected on day 0 of AZD1222 vaccination. Every receptor here comes from an adult in good health. CDR3s include the opening cysteine and the closing phenylalanine or tryptophan. The order of the fields is V gene, J gene, D gene, clone size, CDR3 DNA, CDR3 protein. The D gene is left open where the match is weak. Clone size appears in some rows only: once, few, many, or a class for an expanded clone.

v_gene: TRBV7-9
j_gene: TRBJ1-6
d_gene: .
abundance: .
CDR3nt: TGTGCCAGCAGCTTAAATGGTGCACCCCTCCACTTT
CDR3aa: CASSLNGAPLHF

v_gene: TRBV28
j_gene: TRBJ1-1
d_gene: TRBD1
abundance: .
CDR3nt: TGTGCCAGTACAGGGGCCACTGAAGCTTTCTTT
CDR3aa: CASTGATEAFF

v_gene: TRBV19
j_gene: TRBJ2-1
d_gene: .
abundance: .
CDR3nt: TGTGCCAGTAGTACTCTCCCCACGAGGAATGAGCAGTTCTTC
CDR3aa: CASSTLPTRNEQFF

v_gene: TRBV2
j_gene: TRBJ1-6
d_gene: .
abundance: .
CDR3nt: TGTGCCAGCAGCAGCAAATTGCCCCTCCACTTT
CDR3aa: CASSSKLPLHF

v_gene: TRBV19
j_gene: TRBJ2-7
d_gene: TRBD1
abundance: .
CDR3nt: TGTGCCAGTAGTTCCCGGGGGACAGGGCTCTACGAGCAGTACTTC
CDR3aa: CASSSRGTGLYEQYF

v_gene: TRBV11-1
j_gene: TRBJ2-2
d_gene: .
abundance: .
CDR3nt: TGTGCCAGCAGCTTAGCGGGACGCGGCGCCGGGGAGCTGTTTTTT
CDR3aa: CASSLAGRGAGELFF

v_gene: TRBV13
j_gene: TRBJ1-6
d_gene: TRBD1
abundance: .
CDR3nt: TGTGCCAGCAGCCCCCGGACAGGGGTAAATTCACCCCTCCACTTT
CDR3aa: CASSPRTGVNSPLHF

v_gene: TRBV27
j_gene: TRBJ1-6
d_gene: .
abundance: .
CDR3nt: TGTGCCAGCAGTTTATTCTTCGGGGGGGATTCACCCCTCCACTTT
CDR3aa: CASSLFFGGDSPLHF

v_gene: TRBV18
j_gene: TRBJ1-2
d_gene: TRBD1
abundance: .
CDR3nt: TGTGCCAGCTCATCAAGACAGGGTTCGGGCTACACCTTC
CDR3aa: CASSSRQGSGYTF

v_gene: TRBV27
j_gene: TRBJ2-3
d_gene: .
abundance: .
CDR3nt: TGTGCCAGCAGGGACCGGGACAGCACAGATACGCAGTATTTT
CDR3aa: CASRDRDSTDTQYF

v_gene: TRBV3-1/TRBV3-2
j_gene: TRBJ2-6
d_gene: TRBD1
abundance: .
CDR3nt: TGTGCCAGCAGCCAAGATCATACAGGGGATACTGGGGCCAACGTCCTGACTTTC
CDR3aa: CASSQDHTGDTGANVLTF

v_gene: TRBV30
j_gene: TRBJ1-2
d_gene: TRBD1
abundance: once
CDR3nt: TGTGCCTGGACTGGGGGGACAGGGGTATTTCAGGACTATGGCTACACCTTC
CDR3aa: CAWTGGTGVFQDYGYTF

v_gene: TRBV28
j_gene: TRBJ1-1
d_gene: .
abundance: .
CDR3nt: TGTGCCAGCAGTTGGGGTTGGGCTGAAGCTTTCTTT
CDR3aa: CASSWGWAEAFF

v_gene: TRBV2
j_gene: TRBJ1-4
d_gene: .
abundance: .
CDR3nt: TGTGCCAGCAGCCCAATGGGACGGGAGAAACTGTTTTTT
CDR3aa: CASSPMGREKLFF

v_gene: TRBV19
j_gene: TRBJ1-2
d_gene: TRBD1
abundance: .
CDR3nt: TGTGCCACCTCCGCGGGACAGACCTATGGCTACACCTTC
CDR3aa: CATSAGQTYGYTF

v_gene: TRBV7-3
j_gene: TRBJ1-2
d_gene: .
abundance: .
CDR3nt: TGTGCCAGCAGCAACAGTCCTAACTATGGCTACACCTTC
CDR3aa: CASSNSPNYGYTF

v_gene: TRBV19
j_gene: TRBJ1-2
d_gene: TRBD1
abundance: .
CDR3nt: TGTGCCAGTACCCCCCATGAGGGGGCCGGCTACACCTTC
CDR3aa: CASTPHEGAGYTF

v_gene: TRBV15
j_gene: TRBJ1-1
d_gene: .
abundance: .
CDR3nt: TGTGCCACCAGCAGGCGTCGGGAAAACACTGAAGCTTTCTTT
CDR3aa: CATSRRRENTEAFF

v_gene: TRBV5-1
j_gene: TRBJ1-1
d_gene: TRBD1
abundance: .
CDR3nt: TGCGCCAGCAGCTTGACAGGGGGTGGAATGTCTGAAGCTTTCTTT
CDR3aa: CASSLTGGGMSEAFF

v_gene: TRBV18
j_gene: TRBJ1-1
d_gene: TRBD1
abundance: .
CDR3nt: TGTGCCAGCTCACCTTTACAGGGGTGGACCACTGAAGCTTTCTTT
CDR3aa: CASSPLQGWTTEAFF

v_gene: TRBV27
j_gene: TRBJ1-2
d_gene: .
abundance: .
CDR3nt: TGTGCCAGCAGCCGATCCCCTGGGAATACCAATGGCTACACCTTC
CDR3aa: CASSRSPGNTNGYTF

v_gene: TRBV27
j_gene: TRBJ2-7
d_gene: .
abundance: .
CDR3nt: TGTGCCAGCAGTCAGCGACAGGGAGGGGGCGAGCAGTACTTC
CDR3aa: CASSQRQGGGEQYF

v_gene: TRBV25-1
j_gene: TRBJ1-2
d_gene: .
abundance: .
CDR3nt: TGTGCCAGCAGTGAGGAAGCTAACTATGGCTACACCTTC
CDR3aa: CASSEEANYGYTF

v_gene: TRBV7-9
j_gene: TRBJ1-3
d_gene: .
abundance: .
CDR3nt: TGTGCCAGCAGCCCCGGGGGGCTGGCAGGAGGAAACACCATATATTTT
CDR3aa: CASSPGGLAGGNTIYF

v_gene: TRBV9
j_gene: TRBJ2-1
d_gene: .
abundance: once
CDR3nt: TGTGCCAGCAGCGCCTCCGGGACTCCCTACAATGAGCAGTTCTTC
CDR3aa: CASSASGTPYNEQFF

v_gene: TRBV5-4
j_gene: TRBJ2-1
d_gene: .
abundance: few
CDR3nt: TGTGCCAGCAGCTTGGGGACATTAGGCTCCTACAATGAGCAGTTCTTC
CDR3aa: CASSLGTLGSYNEQFF

v_gene: TRBV11-2
j_gene: TRBJ2-4
d_gene: TRBD1
abundance: .
CDR3nt: TGTGCCAGCAGCCACCGTGGGACAGGGGCGCGAGTAGCCAAAAACATTCAGTACTTC
CDR3aa: CASSHRGTGARVAKNIQYF

v_gene: TRBV11-3
j_gene: TRBJ2-1
d_gene: TRBD2
abundance: .
CDR3nt: TGTGCCAGCAGCTTAGCTTCTAGCGGGACTAATGAGCAGTTCTTC
CDR3aa: CASSLASSGTNEQFF

v_gene: TRBV4-2
j_gene: TRBJ1-4
d_gene: .
abundance: .
CDR3nt: TGTGCCAGCAGCCAAGAGGGGCTGGTAACGCGAGCAACTAATGAAAAACTGTTTTTT
CDR3aa: CASSQEGLVTRATNEKLFF

v_gene: TRBV5-1
j_gene: TRBJ1-2
d_gene: .
abundance: .
CDR3nt: TGCGCCAGCAGGTACGACCATGGCTACACCTTC
CDR3aa: CASRYDHGYTF

v_gene: TRBV12-3/TRBV12-4
j_gene: TRBJ1-4
d_gene: .
abundance: once
CDR3nt: TGTGCCAGCACCCCTCCAACTAATGAAAAACTGTTTTTT
CDR3aa: CASTPPTNEKLFF

v_gene: TRBV5-1
j_gene: TRBJ1-3
d_gene: TRBD1
abundance: .
CDR3nt: TGCGCCAGCAGCTTGGGGGGACAGGGAGCTGGAAACACCATATATTTT
CDR3aa: CASSLGGQGAGNTIYF

v_gene: TRBV27
j_gene: TRBJ1-3
d_gene: .
abundance: .
CDR3nt: TGTGCCAGCAGGGGGGGCAGGACTCCGGAAAACACCATATATTTT
CDR3aa: CASRGGRTPENTIYF

v_gene: TRBV7-9
j_gene: TRBJ2-7
d_gene: .
abundance: .
CDR3nt: TGTGCCAGCAGCTTAGAATCTCACGGGCCCTACGAGCAGTACTTC
CDR3aa: CASSLESHGPYEQYF